This record concerns one TCR beta chain sequence. Per the original data handling: Reference gene primers were amplified, and this amplification served to estimate nucleated cell counts. Produced via immunoSEQ multiplex PCR; TCRdb's table is partial and in-frame only. Clone size and V and J calls were adopted from that table, with D and trimming inferred from the DNA. The table includes tens of thousands of clones, 65% to 90% detected once. This sample was taken from a study of blood T cell repertoires in COVID-19. Looking at the study overall: Researchers got acute and convalescent COVID-19 samples from the United States, Italy and Spain. T cells, B-cell-depleted T cells, or PBMCs provided the cDNA or gDNA that served as material.

This CDR3 has 13 amino acids. Germline V gives CDR1 SGHTA, CDR2 FQGNSA. V gave up 5 bases and J gave up 10 bases; unmatched junction bases: 7. This sequence originates from a woman aged 60-75 years with acute or convalescent COVID-19. This chain links TRBV7-2 with TRBJ2-4; 8 bases match TRBD1. The sample taken for sequencing was peripheral blood. The CDR3 DNA sequence: TGTGCCAGCAGCACGCTGACAGGGGTTATTCAGTACTTC. Its translation is CASSTLTGVIQYF.